This T cell receptor (beta chain) came from a study of cytomegalovirus exposure and HLA in healthy donors. Study-wide background: When 350 to 500 donors were genotyped, about 80% of them were found to fall in the Caucasian-associated ancestry cluster. Study-wide results and limits: TCR beta sequences numbering 16,951 were associated with HLA alleles at 0.05 false discovery rate in a later analysis.

Regarding this clone: Its antigen remains unidentified. Additional DNA sequences in this sample encode the identical CDR3.

PCR used 60 Vbeta primers and 13 Jbeta primers. Profiling relied on immunoSEQ multiplex PCR, and the TCRdb table lists in-frame clones only, not all of them. Of around 110,000 clones listed, around 86% are singletons. The CDR3 is 16 amino acids. V gave up 5 bases and J gave up 4 bases; unmatched junction bases: 5. CDR1 is MNHEY, CDR2 SMNVEV, per germline (reference sequence). The specimen was PBMCs. This receptor was identified in a woman in her 30s in good health and CMV-seronegative. The V and J genes are TRBV27 and TRBJ2-1, with 13 bases fitting TRBD2. CDR3: CASSPGTSGAYNEQFF. Written as DNA, the CDR3 is TGTGCCAGCAGTCCGGGGACTAGCGGGGCTTACAATGAGCAGTTCTTC.